This record concerns one TCR beta chain sequence. Its antigen is undetermined. Specified treatment: oral pan-JAK inhibitor, 5-10 mg twice daily. Germline CDR1 is MGHDK and CDR2 is SYGVNS. The CDR3 totals 11 residues. V was pared by 6 bases and J by 3 bases, with 6 bases between. This sample was taken from a study of CD8+ T cells in alopecia areata. Study outcomes and limitations: Scalp data also include sequences from resident alphabeta T cells of normal skin. Uncertainty remains about how baseline CD8+ expansion links to response, with one nonresponder.

Extracted RNA was reverse transcribed into cDNA, the sequencing template. Only in-frame clones appear in the TCRdb table, and some are missing; sequencing was by immunoSEQ multiplex PCR. The sample has roughly 64,000 clones; around 46% are singletons. The sample consisted of CD8+ T cells sorted from blood, taken at approximately week 36, from a patient treated with tofacitinib. This rearrangement joins TRBV25-1 to TRBJ2-7; unclear D gene. This TCR was sampled from a human donor with alopecia areata. For the CDR3, the DNA is TGTGCCAGCAGCGGGTACTACGAGCAGTACTTC. Its protein is CASSGYYEQYF.